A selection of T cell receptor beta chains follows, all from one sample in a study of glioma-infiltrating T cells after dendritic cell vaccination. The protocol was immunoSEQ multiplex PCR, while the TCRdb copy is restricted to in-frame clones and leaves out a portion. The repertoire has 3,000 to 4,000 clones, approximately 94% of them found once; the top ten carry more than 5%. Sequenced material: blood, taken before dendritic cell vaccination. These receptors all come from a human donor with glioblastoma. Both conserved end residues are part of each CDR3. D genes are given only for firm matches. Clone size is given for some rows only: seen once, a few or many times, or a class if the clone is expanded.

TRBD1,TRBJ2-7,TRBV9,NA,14,CASSVEQGGYEQYF,TGTGCCAGCAGCGTAGAACAGGGGGGATACGAGCAGTACTTC
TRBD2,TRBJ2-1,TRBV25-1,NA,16,CASSEYRSSGSNEQFF,TGTGCCAGCAGTGAATATAGGAGTAGCGGGAGCAATGAGCAGTTCTTC
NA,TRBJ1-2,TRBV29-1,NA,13,CSDGGAIGYGYTF,TGCAGCGATGGAGGGGCGATCGGGTATGGCTACACCTTC
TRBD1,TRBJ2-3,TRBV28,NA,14,CASSTRQGARTQYF,TGTGCCAGCAGTACCAGGCAGGGGGCGCGTACGCAGTATTTT
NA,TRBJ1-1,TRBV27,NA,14,CASSPRSVNTEAFF,TGTGCCAGCAGCCCTCGCTCGGTGAACACTGAAGCTTTCTTT
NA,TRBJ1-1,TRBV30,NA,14,CAWSPRRGWTEAFF,TGTGCCTGGAGTCCCCGGCGGGGTTGGACTGAAGCTTTCTTT
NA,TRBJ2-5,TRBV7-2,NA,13,CASSLRLQETQYF,TGTGCCAGCAGCTTGCGGCTCCAAGAGACCCAGTACTTC
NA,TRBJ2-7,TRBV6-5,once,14,CASRSYRAAYEQYF,TGTGCCAGCAGATCCTACAGGGCAGCCTACGAGCAGTACTTC
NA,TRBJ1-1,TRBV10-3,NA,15,CAISASRERGTEAFF,TGTGCCATCAGTGCCTCAAGGGAACGGGGCACTGAAGCTTTCTTT
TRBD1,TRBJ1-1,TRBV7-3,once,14,CASSTGTGPTEAFF,TGTGCCAGCAGCACTGGGACAGGTCCGACTGAAGCTTTCTTT
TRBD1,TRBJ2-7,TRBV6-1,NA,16,CASSEAETGIPYEQYF,TGTGCCAGCAGTGAAGCTGAGACAGGGATCCCCTACGAGCAGTACTTC
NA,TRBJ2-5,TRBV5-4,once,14,CASSLRPASETQYF,TGTGCCAGCAGCTTGAGGCCAGCGTCAGAGACCCAGTACTTC
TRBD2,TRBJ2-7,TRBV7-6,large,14,CASSFQREGYEQYF,TGTGCCAGCAGCTTCCAGCGGGAGGGGTACGAGCAGTACTTC
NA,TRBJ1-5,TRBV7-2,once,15,CASRSSGDSNQPQHF,TGTGCCAGCAGGTCCTCCGGGGATAGCAATCAGCCCCAGCATTTT